These T cell receptor beta chains were read from a single sample in a study of PD-L1 blockade in urothelial cancer. TCRdb's table, derived via immunoSEQ multiplex PCR, lists solely in-frame clones and lacks some. The sample contains 80,000 to 100,000 clones, over 80% of which appear only once. The starting material was PBMCs, obtained around atezolizumab (anti-PD-L1) treatment. Receptor source: a man in his 70s with urothelial cancer. The CDR3 runs from the conserved cysteine through the conserved F or W. A D gene is named only where the DNA matches it firmly. Only some rows state a clone size, as once, few, many or a class for expanded clones.

v_gene: TRBV6-1
d_gene: .
j_gene: TRBJ2-5
abundance: .
CDR3nt: TGTGCCAGCAGCGCGGGATTTCAAGAGACCCAGTACTTC
CDR3aa: CASSAGFQETQYF

v_gene: TRBV5-1
d_gene: .
j_gene: TRBJ2-5
abundance: .
CDR3nt: TGCGCCAGCAGCCGACAGGGGAGGGAAGAGACCCAGTACTTC
CDR3aa: CASSRQGREETQYF

v_gene: TRBV4-1
d_gene: .
j_gene: TRBJ1-4
abundance: .
CDR3nt: TGCGCCAGCAGCCAACTTATTGTAGCAACTAATGAAAAACTGTTTTTT
CDR3aa: CASSQLIVATNEKLFF

v_gene: TRBV11-2
d_gene: TRBD1
j_gene: TRBJ1-4
abundance: .
CDR3nt: TGTGCCAGCAGCTGGACAGGGGGTGGTGAAAAACTGTTTTTT
CDR3aa: CASSWTGGGEKLFF

v_gene: TRBV7-2
d_gene: TRBD1
j_gene: TRBJ2-2
abundance: .
CDR3nt: TGTGCCAGCAGCTTTGACAGGGGGCCCGGCGGGGAGCTGTTTTTT
CDR3aa: CASSFDRGPGGELFF

v_gene: TRBV5-8
d_gene: TRBD1
j_gene: TRBJ2-7
abundance: .
CDR3nt: TGTGCCAGCAGCTTGGGGAAGGGACAGGGGGGCGACGAGCAGTACTTC
CDR3aa: CASSLGKGQGGDEQYF

v_gene: TRBV9
d_gene: TRBD1
j_gene: TRBJ1-2
abundance: .
CDR3nt: TGTGCCAGCAGCCCAGGTGGGGACAGCTATGGCTACACCTTC
CDR3aa: CASSPGGDSYGYTF

v_gene: TRBV6-1
d_gene: TRBD1
j_gene: TRBJ1-2
abundance: .
CDR3nt: TGTGCCACCTCACCAGGGGGCGGCTATGGCTACACCTTC
CDR3aa: CATSPGGGYGYTF

v_gene: TRBV2
d_gene: TRBD2
j_gene: TRBJ2-7
abundance: .
CDR3nt: TGTGCCAGCAAAATCGGCGGGGGACCATCCTACGAGCAGTACTTC
CDR3aa: CASKIGGGPSYEQYF

v_gene: TRBV5-1
d_gene: .
j_gene: TRBJ2-2
abundance: .
CDR3nt: TGCGCCAGCAGGCCTACAGAGAACACCGGGGAGCTGTTTTTT
CDR3aa: CASRPTENTGELFF

v_gene: TRBV6-5
d_gene: .
j_gene: TRBJ2-7
abundance: few
CDR3nt: TGTGCCAGCAGTTCCCTCCAAGGCAGTCTGGAGGAGCAGTACTTC
CDR3aa: CASSSLQGSLEEQYF

v_gene: TRBV15
d_gene: TRBD1
j_gene: TRBJ1-1
abundance: .
CDR3nt: TGTGCCACGGGTCCGGGACAGGCGAACACTGAAGCTTTCTTT
CDR3aa: CATGPGQANTEAFF

v_gene: TRBV5-1
d_gene: TRBD1
j_gene: TRBJ2-7
abundance: .
CDR3nt: TGCGCCAGCAGCTTGGGACAGGGGTTCTCCTACGAGCAGTACTTC
CDR3aa: CASSLGQGFSYEQYF

v_gene: TRBV19
d_gene: .
j_gene: TRBJ2-6
abundance: .
CDR3nt: TGTGCCAGTAGGGACGGGATGGCGGGGGCCAACGTCCTGACTTTC
CDR3aa: CASRDGMAGANVLTF

v_gene: TRBV4-3
d_gene: .
j_gene: TRBJ2-2
abundance: .
CDR3nt: TGCGCCAGCAGCCAAGATGCTAGTTATTCCGGGGAGCTGTTTTTT
CDR3aa: CASSQDASYSGELFF

v_gene: TRBV18
d_gene: .
j_gene: TRBJ1-5
abundance: many
CDR3nt: TGTGCCAGCTCACTGTCGGGGACTCGCGATCAGCCCCAGCATTTT
CDR3aa: CASSLSGTRDQPQHF

v_gene: TRBV6-1
d_gene: .
j_gene: TRBJ1-5
abundance: few
CDR3nt: TGTGCCAGCAGCGTTACTGTAGGGGGCAATCAGCCCCAGCATTTT
CDR3aa: CASSVTVGGNQPQHF

v_gene: TRBV6-5
d_gene: .
j_gene: TRBJ2-1
abundance: once
CDR3nt: TGTGCCAGCAGTCGGACAGGGAGGGATGAGCAGTTCTTC
CDR3aa: CASSRTGRDEQFF

v_gene: TRBV6-6
d_gene: .
j_gene: TRBJ1-2
abundance: .
CDR3nt: TGTGCCAGCAGTTCCAACCAGGGGAACTATGGCTACACCTTC
CDR3aa: CASSSNQGNYGYTF

v_gene: TRBV14
d_gene: TRBD1
j_gene: TRBJ1-4
abundance: .
CDR3nt: TGTGCCAGCAGCCGACAGGGGGAGGCTAATGAAAAACTGTTTTTT
CDR3aa: CASSRQGEANEKLFF

v_gene: TRBV11-2
d_gene: .
j_gene: TRBJ1-1
abundance: once
CDR3nt: TGTGCCAGCAGCTCTACAGGGAACATGAACACTGAAGCTTTCTTT
CDR3aa: CASSSTGNMNTEAFF

v_gene: TRBV25-1
d_gene: TRBD1
j_gene: TRBJ2-5
abundance: .
CDR3nt: TGTGCCAGCAGTGACTTGCAGGGGGCGCGTGGGGAACAAGAGACCCAGTACTTC
CDR3aa: CASSDLQGARGEQETQYF

v_gene: TRBV5-6
d_gene: .
j_gene: TRBJ2-7
abundance: few
CDR3nt: TGTGCCAGCAGCTTGCGCGCGTACGAGCAGTACTTC
CDR3aa: CASSLRAYEQYF

v_gene: TRBV7-9
d_gene: TRBD2
j_gene: TRBJ2-1
abundance: .
CDR3nt: TGTGCCAGCAGCACTCCTAGCGGGAGGGCCAATGAGCAGTTCTTC
CDR3aa: CASSTPSGRANEQFF

v_gene: TRBV20-1
d_gene: .
j_gene: TRBJ1-2
abundance: once
CDR3nt: TGCAGTGCTTCAACAGGTGGTGGCTACACCTTC
CDR3aa: CSASTGGGYTF

v_gene: TRBV5-1
d_gene: .
j_gene: TRBJ1-2
abundance: .
CDR3nt: TGCGCCAGCAGCTTGGCGGGGGGTTGGGAGGATGGCTACACCTTC
CDR3aa: CASSLAGGWEDGYTF

v_gene: TRBV19
d_gene: .
j_gene: TRBJ1-3
abundance: .
CDR3nt: TGTGCCAGTAGTATGTCCGGGGACTCTGGAAACACCATATATTTT
CDR3aa: CASSMSGDSGNTIYF

v_gene: TRBV6-6
d_gene: TRBD2
j_gene: TRBJ2-5
abundance: .
CDR3nt: TGTGCCAGCAGGGGATCCGGGACTAAAGAGACCCAGTACTTC
CDR3aa: CASRGSGTKETQYF

v_gene: TRBV19
d_gene: TRBD1
j_gene: TRBJ2-1
abundance: .
CDR3nt: TGTGCCAGTATTTCCCGGGACAGCTTTAACAATGAGCAGTTCTTC
CDR3aa: CASISRDSFNNEQFF

v_gene: TRBV6-1
d_gene: .
j_gene: TRBJ1-6
abundance: .
CDR3nt: TGTGCCAGCAGTGAATTCCCACACAAAAGCTCCTATAATTCACCCCTCCACTTT
CDR3aa: CASSEFPHKSSYNSPLHF

v_gene: TRBV11-3
d_gene: TRBD1
j_gene: TRBJ1-1
abundance: .
CDR3nt: TGTGCCAGCAGCCTGGGACAGGGGGCGCTTACTGAAGCTTTCTTT
CDR3aa: CASSLGQGALTEAFF

v_gene: TRBV9
d_gene: TRBD1
j_gene: TRBJ2-7
abundance: once
CDR3nt: TGTGCCAGCAGCGTGGGACAGGGCCCCTACGAGCAGTACTTC
CDR3aa: CASSVGQGPYEQYF

v_gene: TRBV11-2
d_gene: .
j_gene: TRBJ2-5
abundance: .
CDR3nt: TGTGCCAGCAGCTTAGTCGCGGGGGCAGGGTTAGAGACCCAGTACTTC
CDR3aa: CASSLVAGAGLETQYF

v_gene: TRBV19
d_gene: TRBD2
j_gene: TRBJ2-5
abundance: .
CDR3nt: TGTGCCAGTAGTAGGGCTAGCGGGATTGGGGAGACCCAGTACTTC
CDR3aa: CASSRASGIGETQYF

v_gene: TRBV19
d_gene: TRBD2
j_gene: TRBJ2-1
abundance: .
CDR3nt: TGTGCCAGTAGTTCGACTAGCGGGGTCGGGGAGCAGTTCTTC
CDR3aa: CASSSTSGVGEQFF

v_gene: TRBV19
d_gene: .
j_gene: TRBJ1-3
abundance: .
CDR3nt: TGTGCCAGTACCAAGGGGAGGGTCGTCGGAAACACCATATATTTT
CDR3aa: CASTKGRVVGNTIYF

v_gene: TRBV2
d_gene: .
j_gene: TRBJ1-4
abundance: .
CDR3nt: TGTGCCAGCAGCTTAGACAGGCAGGAAAAACTGTTTTTT
CDR3aa: CASSLDRQEKLFF

v_gene: TRBV5-6
d_gene: .
j_gene: TRBJ1-3
abundance: .
CDR3nt: TGTGCCAGCAGCTTTACGGTGATGACTGGAAACACCATATATTTT
CDR3aa: CASSFTVMTGNTIYF

v_gene: TRBV6-5
d_gene: .
j_gene: TRBJ1-1
abundance: .
CDR3nt: TGTGCCAGCAGGGACACGGCTGACACTGAAGCTTTCTTT
CDR3aa: CASRDTADTEAFF

v_gene: TRBV4-2
d_gene: .
j_gene: TRBJ2-7
abundance: .
CDR3nt: TGTGCCAGCAGCCAAGTGACAGGAAACTACGAGCAGTACTTC
CDR3aa: CASSQVTGNYEQYF

v_gene: TRBV27
d_gene: .
j_gene: TRBJ2-3
abundance: .
CDR3nt: TGTGCCAGCAGTCCGACCACACCGATACTAGCAGATACGCAGTATTTT
CDR3aa: CASSPTTPILADTQYF

v_gene: TRBV25-1
d_gene: .
j_gene: TRBJ1-6
abundance: .
CDR3nt: TGTGCCAGCAGTCGGAGGAATAATTCACCCCTCCACTTT
CDR3aa: CASSRRNNSPLHF

v_gene: TRBV11-2
d_gene: .
j_gene: TRBJ2-5
abundance: .
CDR3nt: TGTGCCAGCAGCTTAGAGAGGGGGGAGACCCAGTACTTC
CDR3aa: CASSLERGETQYF

v_gene: TRBV6-5
d_gene: TRBD1
j_gene: TRBJ2-5
abundance: once
CDR3nt: TGTGCCAGCAGTTCAAACAGGGGATCGGAGACCCAGTACTTC
CDR3aa: CASSSNRGSETQYF

v_gene: TRBV5-1
d_gene: TRBD1
j_gene: TRBJ1-1
abundance: many
CDR3nt: TGCGCCAGCAGCTCTTTGGCAGGGGGCACTGAAGCTTTCTTT
CDR3aa: CASSSLAGGTEAFF

v_gene: TRBV11-3
d_gene: TRBD2
j_gene: TRBJ2-3
abundance: .
CDR3nt: TGTGCCAGCAGCTTCCTAGCGGGAGCACGCACAGATACGCAGTATTTT
CDR3aa: CASSFLAGARTDTQYF

v_gene: TRBV16
d_gene: TRBD1
j_gene: TRBJ1-2
abundance: .
CDR3nt: TGTGCCAGCAGCCAATCGGACAGGGGGTTTGACTATGGCTACACCTTC
CDR3aa: CASSQSDRGFDYGYTF